The 24 T cell receptor beta chains presented below share a single source sample, sequenced in a study of molecular identifiers for immune sequencing clone quantification. TCRdb ran MiXCR on the PCR reads and lists one entry per CDR3 protein. The sample includes more than 550,000 distinct CDR3 sequences, about 25% of them seen just once. Sequenced: naive CD8+ T cells from blood, with Jurkat cell RNA spiked in. Described subset: FACS-sorted CD8+CD4-CCR7+CD45RA+ naive T cells. Receptors were obtained from a human donor in good health. Some libraries in this study had Jurkat cell RNA spiked in.

In this sample, this clonotype turned up many times. The gene calls are TRBV6-5 and TRBJ2-3; TRBD2 agrees at 13 bases. The junction had 7 bases not matched to a gene; V was cut back by 5 bases and J by 2 bases. CDR1 is MNHEY and CDR2 is SVGAGI in the germline V gene. This CDR3 has 17 residues. The CDR3 region has the DNA TGTGCCAGCAGTCAACCGGGACTAGCGGGGAACACAGATACGCAGTATTTT. As protein: CASSQPGLAGNTDTQYF.

This clonotype occurred a few times. V gene TRBV7-2 combines with J gene TRBJ2-3; D not certain. The CDR3 is 13 amino acids. Looked up from germline, CDR1 is SGHTA and CDR2 is FQGNSA. The V end lost 2 bases, the J end lost 5 bases, and 8 bases lay between the germline ends. CDR3 nucleotide sequence: TGTGCCAGCAGCTTACTTACTAAAGATACGCAGTATTTT. Amino acid sequence: CASSLLTKDTQYF.

This clonotype was found many times. J is TRBJ2-7 and V is TRBV5-6; D is unclear. CDR3 size: 14 residues. Trimming pared 4 bases from V and 0 bases from J, leaving 11 bases between. Germline V gene data show CDR1 as SGHDT and CDR2 as YYEEEE. CDR3 loop: CASSLTVSSYEQYF. CDR3 DNA sequence: TGTGCCAGCAGCCTAACTGTGAGCTCCTACGAGCAGTACTTC. Looking up the rest from reference TRBV5-6 and TRBJ2-7 gives the full variable domain: DAGVTQSPTHLIKTRGQQVTLRCSPKSGHDTVSWYQQALGQGPQFIFQYYEEEERQRGNFPDRFSGHQFPNYSSELNVNALLLGDSALYLCASSLTVSSYEQYFGPGTRLTVT.

This clonotype was recorded many times. V usage is TRBV20-1 and J usage is TRBJ2-7, with D perhaps assigned TRBD1 or TRBD2 (6 bases each). The CDR3 has 14 amino acids. Germline V CDR1 and CDR2: DFQATT, SNEGSKA (reference sequence). V gave up 6 bases and J gave up 0 bases, with 15 bases separating them. The chain's CDR3 is CSALGGFLSYEQYF. Here the CDR3 DNA reads TGCAGTGCGTTAGGGGGGTTTCTCTCCTACGAGCAGTACTTC.

Worth noting for this clonotype: This may be a read error, as it is one base from a much larger clone. The genes are TRBV13 and TRBJ2-3; 7 nucleotides line up with TRBD1. The CDR3 contains 15 residues. Germline CDR1 is PRHDT and CDR2 is FYEKMQ (reference sequence). The CDR3 spells CASSPTTGITETQYF. DNA of the CDR3: TGTGCCAGCAGCCCAACGACAGGGATAACAGAAACGCAGTATTTT.

There are many counts of this clonotype. This rearrangement joins TRBV10-1 to TRBJ2-5; D is unresolved. This CDR3 comprises 9 residues. Germline CDR1 is WNHNN and CDR2 is SYGVQD (reference sequence). Between the trimmed V and J ends, which lost 10 bases and 1 base, there was a span of 1 base. CDR3 nucleotides: TGCGCCACCCAAGAGACCCAGTACTTC. Its translation is CATQETQYF.

This clonotype was observed many times. V and J are TRBV4-3 and TRBJ2-3; weak D call: TRBD1 (5 bases). Trimming took off 0 bases at V and 7 bases at J, with 17 bases between the two ends. The V gene's germline CDR1 is LGHNA and CDR2 YSLEER. The CDR3 has 16 residues. CDR3 sequence reads: CASSQDRSNWGHTQYF. The CDR3 DNA reads TGCGCCAGCAGCCAAGATCGCTCTAATTGGGGCCATACGCAGTATTTT.

The chain recombines TRBV5-1 with TRBJ1-5, with D possibly matching TRBD1 (5 bases). Germline V lookup: CDR1 SGHRS, CDR2 YFSETQ. V was clipped by 0 bases and J by 5 bases, with 12 bases between them. The CDR3 extends over 15 amino acids. The CDR3 reads CASSLVPGSDQPQHF. The CDR3 DNA reads TGCGCCAGCAGCTTGGTCCCAGGGAGCGATCAGCCCCAGCATTTT.

V and J are TRBV20-1 and TRBJ2-7; possible D gene TRBD2, 6 bases. Germline assignment: CDR1 DFQATT and CDR2 SNEGSKA (reference sequence). The CDR3 extends over 14 amino acids. V dropped 3 bases and J dropped 1 base, with 13 bases sitting between them. This CDR3 reads CSASVGGVSYEQYF. The CDR3 DNA is TGCAGTGCTAGTGTGGGGGGAGTTTCCTACGAGCAGTACTTC.

The sample holds many counts of this clonotype. The V and J genes are TRBV6-4 and TRBJ1-5, with TRBD1 identical over 8 bases. J lost 6 bases, V lost 7 bases, and 8 bases had no gene match. CDR1 is MRHNA, CDR2 SNTAGT, per germline. The CDR3 sequence is 14 residues long. This CDR3 is CASTTRTGSQPQHF. CDR3 bases: TGTGCCAGCACCACACGGACAGGGAGTCAGCCCCAGCATTTT.

This clonotype was seen repeatedly, ten times or more. V and J are TRBV19 and TRBJ2-1, with 10 bases that match TRBD2. J was trimmed by 1 base and V by 6 bases; bases with no gene match: 6. This CDR3 region has 16 residues. In germline, CDR1 is LNHDA, CDR2 SQIVND (reference sequence). The CDR3 DNA follows: TGTGCCAGTAGCCCATCTAGCGGGAGTTCCTACAATGAGCAGTTCTTC. Translated, it gives CASSPSSGSSYNEQFF.

This clonotype was found many times. The chain is built from TRBV12-3 or TRBV12-4 and TRBJ2-3; either TRBD1 or TRBD2 may supply D (6 bases each). This CDR3 comprises 16 residues. V lost 3 bases to trimming and J lost 0 bases, with 13 bases between them. CDR3 DNA: TGTGCCAGCAGTTTCGGTGTCGGGGGCAGCACAGATACGCAGTATTTT. It encodes CASSFGVGGSTDTQYF.

This clonotype has at least ten counts. This chain links TRBV13 with TRBJ1-2, with 8 nucleotides matching TRBD1. Germline CDR1 PRHDT, CDR2 FYEKMQ (reference sequence). V shed 4 bases, J shed 0 bases, and the junction held 7 bases outside the gene matches. The CDR3 totals 16 residues. CDR3 loop: CASSSEQTGANYGYTF. DNA for the CDR3: TGTGCCAGCAGCTCCGAACAGACAGGGGCTAACTATGGCTACACCTTC. Together with reference TRBV13 and TRBJ1-2, the CDR3 gives the full variable domain: AAGVIQSPRHLIKEKRETATLKCYPIPRHDTVYWYQQGPGQDPQFLISFYEKMQSDKGSIPDRFSAQQFSDYHSELNMSSLELGDSALYFCASSSEQTGANYGYTFGSGTRLTVV.

The gene calls are TRBV13 and TRBJ2-1, with D possibly being TRBD1 (6 bases). This CDR3 comprises 14 residues. V lost 5 bases, J lost 9 bases, and 17 bases lay in between. Germline V gene data show CDR1 as PRHDT and CDR2 as FYEKMQ (reference sequence). The CDR3 reads CASSPGQASLEQFF. As DNA, the CDR3 is TGTGCCAGCAGCCCGGGACAAGCCAGCCTTGAGCAGTTCTTC.

The table lists this clonotype with a count of one. Since a much larger clone is just one base distant, this may be a read error. This rearrangement joins TRBV7-3 to TRBJ2-5; D ambiguous. Germline V CDR1 and CDR2: SGHTA, FQGTGA. This CDR3 contains 17 residues. DNA of the CDR3: TGTGCCAGCAGCTTAGGCTACGGGTTGGAGTACCAAGAGACCCAGTGCTTC. Its translation is CASSLGYGLEYQETQCF.

V gene TRBV6-2 or TRBV6-3 combines with J gene TRBJ1-5; D gene ambiguous. The CDR3 has 16 residues. V lost 0 bases and J lost 0, with 9 bases in between. Germline CDR1 and CDR2: MNHEY and SVGEGT. As DNA, the CDR3 is TGTGCCAGCAGTTACTCGTTTACAAGTAGCAATCAGCCCCAGCATTTT. Encoded protein: CASSYSFTSSNQPQHF.

Many counts were recorded for this clonotype. The chain combines TRBV7-9 with TRBJ2-5, with D hard to call. The CDR3 covers 14 residues. Germline CDR1 is SEHNR and CDR2 is FQNEAQ (reference sequence). Trimming took 1 base from V and 3 from J, leaving 9 bases between them. The CDR3 is CASSLVSSKETQYF. CDR3 bases: TGTGCCAGCAGCTTAGTATCCAGCAAAGAGACCCAGTACTTC.

This clonotype was seen many times. The chain recombines TRBV7-8 with TRBJ2-7; 9 bases match TRBD1. Trimming cost V 5 bases and J 5 bases; bases outside gene matches: 10. The length of the CDR3 is 15 residues. Germline assignment: CDR1 SGHVS and CDR2 FQNEAQ. CDR3 sequence: CASSAPGTGFDEQYF. CDR3 in DNA: TGTGCCAGCAGCGCGCCCGGGACAGGGTTCGACGAGCAGTACTTC. Full variable domain (remainder filled in from reference TRBV7-8 and TRBJ2-7): GAGVSQSPRYKVAKRGQDVALRCDPISGHVSLFWYQQALGQGPEFLTYFQNEAQLDKSGLPSDRFFAERPEGSVSTLKIQRTQQEDSAVYLCASSAPGTGFDEQYFGPGTRLTVT.

This clonotype was found many times. The chain has TRBV6-2 or TRBV6-3 and TRBJ1-1; D is undetermined. The length of the CDR3 is 12 residues. Germline loops: CDR1 MNHEY, CDR2 SVGEGT. Trimming cost V 7 bases and J 2 bases, with 8 bases left between them. CDR3 sequence reads: CASTTSNTEAFF. The CDR3 nucleotides are TGTGCCAGCACCACATCAAACACTGAAGCTTTCTTT.

This clonotype was counted between two and nine times. V is TRBV6-6 and J is TRBJ1-1, with TRBD1 identical over 7 bases. This CDR3 is built from 14 residues. The germline gives CDR1 MNHNY, CDR2 SVGAGI (reference sequence). The ends lost 6 bases at V and 6 bases at J; junction bases unmatched: 10. This chain's CDR3 is CASRPRQGIAEAFF. Written as DNA, the CDR3 is TGTGCCAGCAGGCCACGACAGGGCATCGCTGAAGCTTTCTTT.

Only one count was recorded for this clonotype. A much larger clone differs from this one at a single base, so this may be a read error. The DNA for the CDR3 is TGTGCCAGCAGCATCGATCGGACTGGCCTCCCCCCCCATACGCAGTATTTT. It codes for CASSIDRTGLPPHTQYF. The chain uses TRBV5-6 and TRBJ2-3, with D tentatively TRBD2 (5 bases). Between the trimmed V and J ends, which lost 4 bases and 7 bases, there was a span of 25 bases. Germline V CDR1 and CDR2: SGHDT, YYEEEE. The CDR3 runs to 17 residues.

There are many counts of this clonotype. This chain links TRBV28 with TRBJ2-6, with TRBD1 as a possible D gene (5 bases). V was clipped by 6 bases and J by 0 bases, with 9 bases between them. The CDR3 is 15 residues long. Germline CDR1 MDHEN, CDR2 SYDVKM. CDR3 loop: CASSVTDSGANVLTF. CDR3 nucleotide sequence: TGTGCCAGCAGCGTGACAGACTCTGGGGCCAACGTCCTGACTTTC.

Note on this clonotype: Relative to the germline gene, one junction end is altered; a read error may explain this. The rearrangement joins TRBV4-3 to TRBJ2-2, with TRBD1 identical over 7 bases. The CDR3 extends over 17 amino acids. The V gene's germline CDR1 is LGHNA and CDR2 YSLEER. CDR3 coding DNA: TGCGCCGGCAGCCAAGATCCTCCCACAGGGGACACCGGGGAGCTGTTTTTT. This sequence encodes CAGSQDPPTGDTGELFF.

This chain uses TRBV4-1 with TRBJ2-1; TRBD2 agrees at 9 bases. The CDR3 is made up of 16 amino acids. Germline values: CDR1 MGHRA, CDR2 YSYEKL. The trim removed 0 bases at V and 4 bases at J, leaving 4 bases unmatched. The CDR3 loop is CASSQEAGGKYNEQFF. The CDR3 DNA reads as TGCGCCAGCAGCCAAGAGGCGGGAGGGAAATACAATGAGCAGTTCTTC.